Shown below are 23 T cell receptor beta chains from a single sample sequenced in a study of HIV-infected patients and healthy controls. TCRdb processed the 5' RACE reads anew with MiXCR; each CDR3 protein has one entry. The sample contains 15,000 to 20,000 distinct CDR3 sequences, roughly 15% of which appear only once. The material sequenced was CD8+ T cells from blood. Source of these receptors: a human donor in good health.

In this sample, this clonotype turned up a few times. The chain employs TRBV12-5 and TRBJ2-1; 11 nucleotides align to TRBD2. Germline-derived CDR1 and CDR2 are LGHNT and FRNRAP. After removal of 2 bases from V and 8 bases from J, the junction contained 11 bases not matched to a gene. This CDR3 spans 17 amino acids. The CDR3 region has the DNA TGTGCTAGTGGTTTGACCGAGACTAGCGGGACGGAGGATGAGCAGTTCTTC. Protein: CASGLTETSGTEDEQFF.

The chain carries TRBV9 and TRBJ2-1; the match to TRBD1 covers 7 bases. This CDR3 is built from 18 residues. J gave up 0 bases and V 4 bases, and 13 bases lay outside the gene matches. Germline CDR1 and CDR2: SGDLS and YYNGEE. In DNA, the CDR3 is TGTGCCAGCAGCTCACCGACTTCCGGGACAGACTCCTACAATGAGCAGTTCTTC. It yields the protein CASSSPTSGTDSYNEQFF.

This clonotype was observed many times. This rearrangement joins TRBV4-1 to TRBJ1-1, with 9 bases aligning to TRBD1. Germline V CDR1 and CDR2: MGHRA, YSYEKL. After removal of 3 bases from V and 5 bases from J, the junction contained 7 bases not matched to a gene. CDR3 length equals 15 residues. CDR3 in DNA: TGCGCCAGCAGCCAGAACAGGGGGCCGTATACTGAAGCTTTCTTT. It codes for CASSQNRGPYTEAFF.

This clonotype was counted many times. V is TRBV6-2 or TRBV6-3 and J is TRBJ2-5; 8 nucleotides agree with TRBD1. Germline V CDR1 and CDR2: MNHEY, SVGEGT. J gave up 4 bases and V 4 bases, and 8 bases lay outside the gene matches. The CDR3 contains 15 residues. The CDR3 loop is CASSSGQGEAETQYF. DNA for the CDR3: TGTGCCAGCAGTTCCGGACAGGGAGAGGCAGAGACCCAGTACTTC.

This clonotype has only a few counts. This chain connects TRBV4-2 to TRBJ2-7; D gene unclear. V was clipped by 4 bases and J by 2 bases, with 15 bases between them. CDR3 length: 15 residues. Germline V gene data show CDR1 as LGHNA and CDR2 as YNFKEQ. The CDR3 sequence is CASSPEIVQTYEQYF. CDR3 coding DNA: TGTGCCAGCAGCCCCGAAATAGTTCAGACCTACGAGCAGTACTTC.

This clonotype has only a few counts. The chain uses TRBV20-1 and TRBJ2-7; D remains unclear. Germline loops: CDR1 DFQATT, CDR2 SNEGSKA (reference sequence). V dropped 1 base and J dropped 6 bases, with 13 bases sitting between them. The CDR3 covers 13 residues. CDR3 bases: TGCAGTGCTAGAGCGGTAGGGTCGGGCGAGCAGTACTTC. Translation: CSARAVGSGEQYF.

The rearrangement links TRBV12-3 or TRBV12-4 to TRBJ2-7; 9 nucleotides agree with TRBD1. Trimming cost V 3 bases and J 6 bases; bases outside gene matches: 9. The CDR3 sequence is 15 residues long. The DNA for the CDR3 is TGTGCCAGCAGTTTGGGACAGGGTGTCGTGCGCGAGCAGTACTTC. As protein: CASSLGQGVVREQYF.

The chain is built from TRBV30 and TRBJ2-7; TRBD2 might be the D (6 bases). Germline values: CDR1 GTSNPN, CDR2 SVGIG (reference sequence). The CDR3 is made up of 11 amino acids. Trimming took 5 bases from V and 7 from J, leaving 12 bases between them. For the CDR3, the DNA is TGTGCCTGGGCCGGGAGATCGGAGCAGTACTTC. This gives the protein CAWAGRSEQYF.

This clonotype was counted a few times. The rearrangement links TRBV5-1 to TRBJ1-2; D may be TRBD1 (5 bases). Trimming left V 5 bases short and J 2 bases short, with 13 bases between. Germline V gives CDR1 SGHRS, CDR2 YFSETQ. The CDR3 length is 14 residues. In DNA form, the CDR3 reads TGCGCCAGCAGTCACGGGGCCTTGAACTATGGCTACACCTTC. Protein sequence: CASSHGALNYGYTF.

The chain has TRBV5-6 and TRBJ1-4; D call uncertain. The germline V gene encodes CDR1 SGHDT and CDR2 YYEEEE. V lost 0 bases, J lost 6 bases, and 15 bases lay in between. The CDR3 runs to 16 residues. CDR3 DNA: TGTGCCAGCAGCTTGGATGTAGGACCCCGGGATGAAAAACTGTTTTTT. It yields the protein CASSLDVGPRDEKLFF.

V gene TRBV6-6 combines with J gene TRBJ1-1; unclear D gene. The germline gives CDR1 MNHNY, CDR2 SVGAGI (reference sequence). This CDR3 region has 12 residues. Trimming took 5 bases from V and 0 from J, leaving 4 bases between them. The CDR3 region is CASSELNTEAFF. In DNA form, the CDR3 reads TGTGCCAGCAGTGAGTTGAACACTGAAGCTTTCTTT.

The chain joins TRBV29-1 to TRBJ1-2; no definite D call. Trimming took 2 bases from V and 6 from J, leaving 10 bases between them. CDR3 size: 12 residues. CDR1 is SQVTM, CDR2 ANQGSEA, per germline. The CDR3, as DNA: TGCAGCGTTGAATATGACAAGGATGGCTACACCTTC. The encoded protein is CSVEYDKDGYTF.

This clonotype was picked up a small number of times. The chain is built from TRBV25-1 and TRBJ2-7; TRBD1 is a possible D gene (6 bases). In germline, CDR1 is MGHDK, CDR2 SYGVNS. The CDR3 covers 13 residues. The ends were cut back, 9 bases at V and 3 bases at J, with 15 bases in the middle. The CDR3 is CARGHKKYYEQYF. DNA for the CDR3: TGTGCCAGGGGACATAAAAAGTACTACGAGCAGTACTTC.

This clonotype was found a few times. This chain connects TRBV19 to TRBJ2-7; D unresolved. CDR3 length: 14 residues. The V end lost 6 bases, the J end lost 2 bases, and 14 bases lay between the germline ends. Per germline, CDR1 LNHDA and CDR2 SQIVND (reference sequence). The CDR3 region is CASSPGRTAYEQYF. The CDR3 coding sequence is TGTGCCAGTAGCCCGGGCAGGACGGCCTACGAGCAGTACTTC.

This clonotype showed up just a few times. The V gene is TRBV12-5, the J gene TRBJ1-2, with 7 nucleotides matching TRBD1. Trimming took 6 bases from V and 8 from J; bases not matched to a gene: 6. The CDR3 loop spans 12 amino acids. Germline V lookup: CDR1 LGHNT, CDR2 FRNRAP. The CDR3 loop reads CASGHGTVGYTF. CDR3 bases: TGTGCTAGTGGCCATGGGACAGTCGGCTACACCTTC.

This clonotype is categorized as medium-sized (0.01 to 0.1%). The chain carries TRBV4-2 and TRBJ2-3, with 8 bases fitting TRBD2. The CDR3 consists of 17 residues. Germline CDR1 LGHNA, CDR2 YNFKEQ. V was clipped by 1 base and J by 4 bases; unmatched bases: 10. CDR3: CASSQVGSSGGADTQYF. CDR3 nucleotide sequence: TGTGCCAGCAGCCAAGTTGGATCCAGCGGGGGAGCAGATACGCAGTATTTT.

In its sample, this clonotype was seen many times. The V call is TRBV12-3 or TRBV12-4, the J call TRBJ2-7; D is possibly TRBD1 (6 bases). Trimming pared 6 bases from V and 3 bases from J, leaving 15 bases between. This CDR3 region has 14 residues. CDR3 bases: TGTGCCAGCAGACCTAGGACAGCCGACTACGAGCAGTACTTC. Residues: CASRPRTADYEQYF.

In its sample, this clonotype was seen many times. The chain recombines TRBV27 with TRBJ2-1, with D unresolved. This CDR3 region has 14 residues. Trimming removed 4 bases from V and 0 bases from J, with 7 bases in between. Germline-derived CDR1 and CDR2 are MNHEY and SMNVEV (reference sequence). DNA for the CDR3: TGTGCCAGCAGTTCCACCTACTCCTACAATGAGCAGTTCTTC. As protein: CASSSTYSYNEQFF.

This clonotype occurred many times. This chain uses TRBV27 with TRBJ1-1; D possibly corresponds to TRBD1 (5 bases). The V gene lost 3 bases and the J gene lost 2 bases, with 10 bases spanning the gap. The CDR3 runs to 14 residues. Germline V gives CDR1 MNHEY, CDR2 SMNVEV (reference sequence). The CDR3 nucleotides are TGTGCCAGCAGTTTCGGCAGGGCCAACACTGAAGCTTTCTTT. The encoded protein is CASSFGRANTEAFF.

The sample holds many counts of this clonotype. The rearrangement links TRBV13 to TRBJ2-7, with 8 bases fitting TRBD1. The CDR3 is 16 amino acids. CDR1 is PRHDT, CDR2 FYEKMQ, per germline (reference sequence). The ends lost 5 bases at V and 0 bases at J; junction bases unmatched: 9. The CDR3 bases are TGTGCCAGCAGCACCGGACAGGGCCGGAGCTCCTACGAGCAGTACTTC. Translating gives CASSTGQGRSSYEQYF.

This clonotype was seen many times. This chain links TRBV15 with TRBJ2-5, with 13 positions matching TRBD2. V was pared by 3 bases and J by 6 bases, with 7 bases of the junction left unmatched. The germline V gene encodes CDR1 LNHNV and CDR2 YYDKDF (reference sequence). This CDR3 has 16 residues. The CDR3 region has the DNA TGTGCCACCAGCAGCGAACTAGCGGGAGGGTCGAAGACCCAGTACTTC. Translating it yields CATSSELAGGSKTQYF. Full variable domain (rest looked up from reference TRBV15 and TRBJ2-5): DAMVIQNPRYQVTQFGKPVTLSCSQTLNHNVMYWYQQKSSQAPKLLFHYYDKDFNNEADTPDNFQSRRPNTSFCFLDIRSPGLGDTAMYLCATSSELAGGSKTQYFGPGTRLLVL.

The CDR3 is CASSYGGEGEKLFF. In DNA form, the CDR3 reads TGTGCCAGCAGTTACGGCGGGGAAGGTGAAAAACTGTTTTTT. This sequence joins TRBV6-2 or TRBV6-3 and TRBJ1-4, with D unresolved. The CDR3 length is 14 residues. Germline assignment: CDR1 MNHEY and CDR2 SVGEGT. Between the trimmed V and J ends, which lost 2 bases and 7 bases, there was a span of 11 bases.

By sample fraction, this clonotype is medium-sized. The V call is TRBV20-1, the J call TRBJ2-2, with D possibly TRBD1 on 6 matching bases. The CDR3 length is 14 residues. Trimming took off 1 base at V and 7 bases at J, with 13 bases between the two ends. Germline CDR1 reads DFQATT; CDR2 reads SNEGSKA (reference sequence). The CDR3 nucleotides read TGCAGTGCTAGAGGAGCGCCGGACAGCGGGGAGCTGTTTTTT. Encoded protein: CSARGAPDSGELFF.